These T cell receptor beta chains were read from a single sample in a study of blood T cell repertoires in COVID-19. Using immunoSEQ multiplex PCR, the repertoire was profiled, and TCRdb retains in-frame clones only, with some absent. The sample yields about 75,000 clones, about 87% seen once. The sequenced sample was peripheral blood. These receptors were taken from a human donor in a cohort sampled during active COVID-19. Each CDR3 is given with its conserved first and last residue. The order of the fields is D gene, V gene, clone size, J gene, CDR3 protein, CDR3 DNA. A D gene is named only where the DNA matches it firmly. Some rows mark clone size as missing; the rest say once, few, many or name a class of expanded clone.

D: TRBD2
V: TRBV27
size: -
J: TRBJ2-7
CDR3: CASSLLTSGGAYEQYF
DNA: TGTGCCAGCAGCCTGTTGACTAGCGGGGGGGCATACGAGCAGTACTTC

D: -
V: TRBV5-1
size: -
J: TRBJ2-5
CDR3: CASSLGTDSGRDQYF
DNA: TGCGCCAGCAGCTTGGGAACCGACAGTGGGCGAGACCAGTACTTC

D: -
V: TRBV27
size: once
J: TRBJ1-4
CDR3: CASVRGRGGNEKLFF
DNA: TGTGCCAGCGTACGGGGGCGCGGGGGTAATGAAAAACTGTTTTTT

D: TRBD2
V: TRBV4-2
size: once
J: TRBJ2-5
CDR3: CASSQGLAGETQETQYF
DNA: TGTGCCAGCAGCCAAGGACTAGCGGGGGAAACCCAAGAGACCCAGTACTTC

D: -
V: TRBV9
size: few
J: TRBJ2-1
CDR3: CASSVFAGNGNEQFF
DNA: TGTGCCAGCAGCGTATTTGCGGGGAACGGCAATGAGCAGTTCTTC

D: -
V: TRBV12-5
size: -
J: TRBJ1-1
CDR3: CASGLATGMTEAFF
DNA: TGTGCTAGTGGTTTGGCCACAGGGATGACTGAAGCTTTCTTT

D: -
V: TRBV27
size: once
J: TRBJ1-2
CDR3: CASSPKRAGNPYGYTF
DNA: TGTGCCAGCAGCCCAAAGAGGGCCGGTAACCCCTATGGCTACACCTTC

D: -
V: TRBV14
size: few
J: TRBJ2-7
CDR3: CASSPLGFEGSYEQYF
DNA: TGTGCCAGCAGCCCTCTAGGATTCGAAGGCTCCTACGAGCAGTACTTC

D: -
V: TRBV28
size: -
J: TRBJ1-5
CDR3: CASSPPGSGQPQHF
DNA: TGTGCCAGCAGCCCACCGGGGTCCGGTCAGCCCCAGCATTTT

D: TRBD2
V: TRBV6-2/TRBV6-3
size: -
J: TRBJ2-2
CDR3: CASSTGTSAGELFF
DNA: TGTGCCAGCAGTACCGGGACTAGCGCCGGGGAGCTGTTTTTT

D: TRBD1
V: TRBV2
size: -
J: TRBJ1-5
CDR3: CASSDRGRNQPQHF
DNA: TGTGCCAGCAGTGATAGGGGGCGCAATCAGCCCCAGCATTTT

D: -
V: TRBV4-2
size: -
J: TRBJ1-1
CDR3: CASSQDIALYTEAFF
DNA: TGTGCCAGCAGCCAAGATATCGCGCTGTACACTGAAGCTTTCTTT

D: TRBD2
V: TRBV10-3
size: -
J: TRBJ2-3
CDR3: CAISAVTSASTDTQYF
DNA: TGTGCCATCAGTGCGGTGACTAGCGCTAGCACAGATACGCAGTATTTT

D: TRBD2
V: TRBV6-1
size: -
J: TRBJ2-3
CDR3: CASSEGGGRAIDTQYF
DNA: TGTGCCAGCAGTGAAGGGGGCGGGAGGGCCATAGATACGCAGTATTTT

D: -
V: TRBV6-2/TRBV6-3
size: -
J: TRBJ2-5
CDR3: CASSYSFRDIKQETQYF
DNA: TGTGCCAGCAGTTACTCCTTCCGGGACATCAAACAAGAGACCCAGTACTTC

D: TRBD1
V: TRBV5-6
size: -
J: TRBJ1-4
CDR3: CASSPDRNNEKLFF
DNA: TGTGCCAGCAGCCCGGACAGGAATAATGAAAAACTGTTTTTT

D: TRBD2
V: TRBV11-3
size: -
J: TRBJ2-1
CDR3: CASSLVRGGRDNEQFF
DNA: TGTGCCAGCAGCTTAGTGAGGGGAGGGCGGGACAATGAGCAGTTCTTC

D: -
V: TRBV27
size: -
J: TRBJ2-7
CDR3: CASSRVNENYEQYF
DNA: TGTGCCAGCAGCCGGGTGAACGAGAACTACGAGCAGTACTTC

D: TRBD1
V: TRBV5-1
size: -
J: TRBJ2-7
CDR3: CASSLGTGIAYEQYF
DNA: TGCGCCAGCAGCCTCGGGACAGGGATTGCATACGAGCAGTACTTC

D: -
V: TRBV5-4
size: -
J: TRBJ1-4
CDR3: CASSIGRPTTNEKLFF
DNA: TGTGCCAGCAGCATCGGGAGACCTACAACTAATGAAAAACTGTTTTTT

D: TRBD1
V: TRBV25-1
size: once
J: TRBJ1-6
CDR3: CASSLDRGYINSPLHF
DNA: TGTGCCAGCAGTTTGGACAGGGGTTATATTAATTCACCCCTCCACTTT

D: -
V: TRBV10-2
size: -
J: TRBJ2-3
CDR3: CASRATRFTDTQYF
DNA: TGCGCCAGCAGAGCGACTAGATTCACAGATACGCAGTATTTT

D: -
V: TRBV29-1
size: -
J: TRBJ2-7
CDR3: CSVQTGVRAEQYF
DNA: TGCAGCGTTCAAACGGGGGTCCGGGCCGAGCAGTACTTC

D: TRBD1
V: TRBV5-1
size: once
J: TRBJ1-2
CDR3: CASSWGQSNYGYTF
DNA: TGCGCCAGCAGCTGGGGACAGTCTAACTATGGCTACACCTTC

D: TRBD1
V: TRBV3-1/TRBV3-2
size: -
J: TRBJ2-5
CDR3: CASSQRTGGETQYF
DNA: TGTGCCAGCAGCCAAAGGACAGGGGGGGAGACCCAGTACTTC

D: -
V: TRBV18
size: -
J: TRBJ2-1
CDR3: CASSREPGANEQFF
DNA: TGTGCCAGCTCACGCGAACCAGGGGCGAATGAGCAGTTCTTC

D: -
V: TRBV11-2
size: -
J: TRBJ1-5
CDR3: CASSQGINQPQHF
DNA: TGTGCCAGCAGCCAGGGGATCAATCAGCCCCAGCATTTT

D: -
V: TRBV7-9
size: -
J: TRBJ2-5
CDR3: CASSRGAIETQYF
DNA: TGTGCCAGCAGTCGGGGGGCCATTGAGACCCAGTACTTC

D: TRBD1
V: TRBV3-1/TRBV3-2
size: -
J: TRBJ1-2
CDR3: CASSPRDRGLSYTF
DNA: TGTGCCAGCAGCCCCCGGGACAGGGGTTTGAGCTACACCTTC

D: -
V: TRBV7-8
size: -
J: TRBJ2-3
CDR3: CASSLVTGHETDTQYF
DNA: TGTGCCAGCAGCTTAGTGACAGGCCATGAGACAGATACGCAGTATTTT

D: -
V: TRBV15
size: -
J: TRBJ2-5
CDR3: CATSLTDQETQYF
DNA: TGTGCCACCAGTCTTACAGACCAAGAGACCCAGTACTTC

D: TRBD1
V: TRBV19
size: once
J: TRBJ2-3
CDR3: CASSMRGGNTQYF
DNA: TGTGCCAGTAGTATGCGAGGGGGCAATACGCAGTATTTT

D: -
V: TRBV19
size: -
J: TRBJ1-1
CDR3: CASSDTSADFMNTEAFF
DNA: TGTGCCAGTAGTGACACGAGTGCGGACTTCATGAACACTGAAGCTTTCTTT

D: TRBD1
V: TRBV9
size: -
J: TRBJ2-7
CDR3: CASSSVSRGRYEQYF
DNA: TGTGCCAGCAGCTCGGTCAGCAGGGGGAGATACGAGCAGTACTTC

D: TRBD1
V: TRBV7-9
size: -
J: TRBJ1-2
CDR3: CASSLSPGQGDYGYTF
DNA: TGTGCCAGCAGCTTATCCCCGGGACAGGGCGACTATGGCTACACCTTC

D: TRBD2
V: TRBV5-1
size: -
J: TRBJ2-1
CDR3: CASSLDGRGSGYNEQFF
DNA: TGCGCCAGCAGCTTGGATGGGAGGGGATCGGGATACAATGAGCAGTTCTTC

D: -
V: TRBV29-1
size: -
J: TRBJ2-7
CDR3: CSVEDTGYEQYF
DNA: TGCAGCGTTGAAGATACAGGGTACGAGCAGTACTTC

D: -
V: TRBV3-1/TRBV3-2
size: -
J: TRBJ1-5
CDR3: CASSGGNQPQHF
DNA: TGTGCCAGCAGCGGGGGGAATCAGCCCCAGCATTTT

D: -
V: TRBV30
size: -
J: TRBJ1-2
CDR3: CAWTWAGGGGYTF
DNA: TGTGCCTGGACCTGGGCGGGGGGCGGCGGCTACACCTTC

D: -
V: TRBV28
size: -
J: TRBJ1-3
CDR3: CASRAGIISGNTIYF
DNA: TGTGCCAGCAGGGCCGGGATAATCTCTGGAAACACCATATATTTT

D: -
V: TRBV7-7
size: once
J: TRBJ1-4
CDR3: CASSVPELRREKLFF
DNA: TGTGCTAGCAGCGTACCGGAACTGAGGCGGGAAAAACTGTTTTTT